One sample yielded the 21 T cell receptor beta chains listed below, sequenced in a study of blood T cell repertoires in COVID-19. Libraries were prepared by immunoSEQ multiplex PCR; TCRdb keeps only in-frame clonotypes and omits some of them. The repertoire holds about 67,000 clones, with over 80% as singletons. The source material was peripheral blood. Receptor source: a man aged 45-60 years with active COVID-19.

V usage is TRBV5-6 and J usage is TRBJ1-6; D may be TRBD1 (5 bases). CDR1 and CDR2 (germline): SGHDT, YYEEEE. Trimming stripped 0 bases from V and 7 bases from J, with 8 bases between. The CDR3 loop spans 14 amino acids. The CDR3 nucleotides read TGTGCCAGCAGCTTGGCAGGGAACAATTCACCCCTCCACTTT. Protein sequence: CASSLAGNNSPLHF.

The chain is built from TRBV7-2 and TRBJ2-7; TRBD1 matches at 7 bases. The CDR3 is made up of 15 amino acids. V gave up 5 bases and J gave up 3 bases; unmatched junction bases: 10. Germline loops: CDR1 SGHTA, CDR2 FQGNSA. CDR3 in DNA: TGTGCCAGCAGCCCGAGACAGGGCCCGGACTACGAGCAGTACTTC. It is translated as CASSPRQGPDYEQYF.

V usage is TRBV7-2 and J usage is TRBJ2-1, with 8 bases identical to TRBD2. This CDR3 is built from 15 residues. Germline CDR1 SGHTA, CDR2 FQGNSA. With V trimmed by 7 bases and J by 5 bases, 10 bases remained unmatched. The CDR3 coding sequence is TGTGCCAGCACCCTAAAGGGTAGCGGGAACAATGAGCAGTTCTTC. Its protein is CASTLKGSGNNEQFF.

CDR3 in amino acids: CAIRQQGKNTEAFF. In DNA form, the CDR3 reads TGTGCCATCAGACAACAGGGGAAGAACACTGAAGCTTTCTTT. This chain joins TRBV10-3 and TRBJ1-1, with 7 nucleotides matching TRBD1. The CDR3 has 14 amino acids. Unmatched junction bases numbered 5, after V lost 6 bases and J lost 1 base. Per germline, CDR1 ENHRY and CDR2 SYGVKD.

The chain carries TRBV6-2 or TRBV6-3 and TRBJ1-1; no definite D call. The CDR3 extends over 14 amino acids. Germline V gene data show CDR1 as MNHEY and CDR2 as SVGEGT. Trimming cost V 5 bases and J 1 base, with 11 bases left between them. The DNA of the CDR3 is TGTGCCAGCAGTCTTTACCAGGAGAACACTGAAGCTTTCTTT. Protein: CASSLYQENTEAFF.

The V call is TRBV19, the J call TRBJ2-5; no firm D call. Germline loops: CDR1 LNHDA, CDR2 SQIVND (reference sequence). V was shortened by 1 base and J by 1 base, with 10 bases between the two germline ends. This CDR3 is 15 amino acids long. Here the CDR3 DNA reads TGTGCCAGTAGTATAGGGAGAAGGCTCCAAGAGACCCAGTACTTC. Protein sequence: CASSIGRRLQETQYF.

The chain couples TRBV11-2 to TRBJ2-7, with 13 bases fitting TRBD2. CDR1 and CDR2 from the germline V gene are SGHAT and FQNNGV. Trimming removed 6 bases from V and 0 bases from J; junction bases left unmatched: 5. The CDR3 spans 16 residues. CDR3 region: CASRLAGGRSSYEQYF. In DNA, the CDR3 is TGTGCCAGCAGACTAGCGGGAGGGCGGAGCTCCTACGAGCAGTACTTC. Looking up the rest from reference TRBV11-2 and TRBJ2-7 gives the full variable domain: EAGVAQSPRYKIIEKRQSVAFWCNPISGHATLYWYQQILGQGPKLLIQFQNNGVVDDSQLPKDRFSAERLKGVDSTLKIQPAKLEDSAVYLCASRLAGGRSSYEQYFGPGTRLTVT.

CDR3 loop: CASSQGLAGDEQFF. The DNA of the CDR3 is TGTGCCAGCAGCCAAGGACTAGCGGGAGATGAGCAGTTCTTC. The chain recombines TRBV6-2 or TRBV6-3 with TRBJ2-1, with 13 bases fitting TRBD2. The CDR3 has 14 residues. The ends lost 6 bases at V and 8 bases at J; junction bases unmatched: 4. Germline values: CDR1 MNHEY, CDR2 SVGEGT.

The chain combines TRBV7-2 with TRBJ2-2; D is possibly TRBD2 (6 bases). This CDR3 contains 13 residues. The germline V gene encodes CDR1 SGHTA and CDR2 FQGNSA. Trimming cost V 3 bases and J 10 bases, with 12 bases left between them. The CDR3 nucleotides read TGTGCCAGCAGCTTTAGGAGGGAGGAGGAGCTGTTTTTT. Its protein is CASSFRREEELFF.

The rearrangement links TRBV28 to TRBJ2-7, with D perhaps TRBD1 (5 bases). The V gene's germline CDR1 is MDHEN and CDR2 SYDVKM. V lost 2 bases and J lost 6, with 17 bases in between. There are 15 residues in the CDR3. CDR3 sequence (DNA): TGTGCCAGCAGTTTAAGTCTAGGCAGGGTCTTCGAGCAGTACTTC. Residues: CASSLSLGRVFEQYF.

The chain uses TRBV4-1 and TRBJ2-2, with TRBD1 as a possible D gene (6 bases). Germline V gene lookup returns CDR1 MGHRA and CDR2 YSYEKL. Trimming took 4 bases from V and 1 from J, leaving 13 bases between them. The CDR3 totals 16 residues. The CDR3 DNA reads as TGCGCCAGCAGCCGAGTTTGGACAGAGAACACCGGGGAGCTGTTTTTT. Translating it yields CASSRVWTENTGELFF.

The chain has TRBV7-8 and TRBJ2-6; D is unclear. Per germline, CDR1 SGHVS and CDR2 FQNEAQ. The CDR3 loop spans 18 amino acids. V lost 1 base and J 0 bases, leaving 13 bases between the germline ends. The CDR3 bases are TGTGCCAGCAGCTTAGGGGCACTCTCACTCTCTGGGGCCAACGTCCTGACTTTC. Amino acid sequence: CASSLGALSLSGANVLTF.

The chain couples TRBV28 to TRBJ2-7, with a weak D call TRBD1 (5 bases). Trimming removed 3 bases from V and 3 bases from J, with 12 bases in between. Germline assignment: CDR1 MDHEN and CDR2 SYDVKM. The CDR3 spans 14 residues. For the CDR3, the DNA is TGTGCCAGCAGTTTGAGCTTTCAGGGCTACGAGCAGTACTTC. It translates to CASSLSFQGYEQYF.

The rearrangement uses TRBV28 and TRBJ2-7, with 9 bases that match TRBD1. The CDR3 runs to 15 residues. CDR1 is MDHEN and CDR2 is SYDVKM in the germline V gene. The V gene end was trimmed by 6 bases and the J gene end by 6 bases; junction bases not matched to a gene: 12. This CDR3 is CASSPPGDRVGEQYF. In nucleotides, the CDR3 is TGTGCCAGCAGCCCCCCCGGGGACAGGGTCGGCGAGCAGTACTTC.

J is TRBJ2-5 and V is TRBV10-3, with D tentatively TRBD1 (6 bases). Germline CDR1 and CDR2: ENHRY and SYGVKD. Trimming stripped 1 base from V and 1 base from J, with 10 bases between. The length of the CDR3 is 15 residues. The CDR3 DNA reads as TGTGCCATCAGTGAGTACCGGGACACCCAAGAGACCCAGTACTTC. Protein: CAISEYRDTQETQYF.

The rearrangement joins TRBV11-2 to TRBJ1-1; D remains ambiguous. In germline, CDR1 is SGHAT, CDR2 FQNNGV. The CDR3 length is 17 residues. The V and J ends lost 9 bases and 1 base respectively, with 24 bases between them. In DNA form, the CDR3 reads TGTGCCAGTAGGAAGCGGACCGGTAACAACCGGAACACTGAAGCTTTCTTT. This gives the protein CASRKRTGNNRNTEAFF.

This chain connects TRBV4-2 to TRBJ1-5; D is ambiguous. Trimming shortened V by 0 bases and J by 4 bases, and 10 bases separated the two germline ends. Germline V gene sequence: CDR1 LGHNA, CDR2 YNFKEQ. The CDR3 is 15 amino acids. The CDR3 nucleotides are TGTGCCAGCAGCCAAGACTTGGCGGAAAATCAGCCCCAGCATTTT. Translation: CASSQDLAENQPQHF.

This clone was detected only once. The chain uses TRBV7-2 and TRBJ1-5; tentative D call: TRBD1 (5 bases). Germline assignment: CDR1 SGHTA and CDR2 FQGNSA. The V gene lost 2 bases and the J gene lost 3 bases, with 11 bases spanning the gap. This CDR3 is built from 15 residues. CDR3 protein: CASSLTRGSNQPQHF. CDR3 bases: TGTGCCAGCAGCTTAACTCGGGGGTCCAATCAGCCCCAGCATTTT.

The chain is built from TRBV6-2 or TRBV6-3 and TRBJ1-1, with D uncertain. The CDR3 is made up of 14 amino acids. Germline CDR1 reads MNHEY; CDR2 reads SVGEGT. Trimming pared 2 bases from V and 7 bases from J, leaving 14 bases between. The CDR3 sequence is CASSYLPGIGEAFF. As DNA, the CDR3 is TGTGCCAGCAGTTACCTCCCCGGGATAGGTGAAGCTTTCTTT.

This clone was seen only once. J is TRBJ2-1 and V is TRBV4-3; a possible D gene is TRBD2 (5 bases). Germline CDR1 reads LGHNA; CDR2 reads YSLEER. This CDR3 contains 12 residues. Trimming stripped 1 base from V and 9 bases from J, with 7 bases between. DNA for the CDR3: TGCGCCAGCAGCCAAGCCGGGATTGAGCAGTTCTTC. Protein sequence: CASSQAGIEQFF.

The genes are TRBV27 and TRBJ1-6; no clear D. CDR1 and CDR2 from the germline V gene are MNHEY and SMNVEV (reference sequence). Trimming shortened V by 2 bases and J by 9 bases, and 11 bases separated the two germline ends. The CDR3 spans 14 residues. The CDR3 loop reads CASSLRQAGSPLHF. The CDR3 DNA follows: TGTGCCAGCAGTTTAAGGCAGGCCGGTTCACCCCTCCACTTT.